These 21 T cell receptor beta chains share one sample of origin, sequenced in a study of regulatory T cells in long-lasting Graves disease (dated by TCRdb to about 2021). To prepare the library, multiplex PCR was applied. Sequenced on an Illumina HiSeq 4000. CDR3 regions were amplified by Arm-PCR with iRepertoire HTBI primers to construct TCR beta libraries. TCRdb reprocessed the public reads (quality trimming at Q25 with fastp, clone calling with MiXCR) and kept in-frame beta chains. Records with the same CDR3 protein are collapsed into one entry carrying the most frequent genes and DNA. In this sample the table shows roughly 380,000 distinct CDR3 sequences, less than 20% of which occur a single time. 22% of the sample lies in the top ten. The time point label corresponds to: newly diagnosed GD, antithyroid drugs for less than 3 months. RNA was extracted from PBMCs in TRIzol for both TCR sequencing and RNA sequencing.

The sequences come from peripheral blood mononuclear cells (PBMCs), collected at new diagnosis, from a patient treated with antithyroid drugs. The receptors derive from a female donor with Graves disease.

The table lists this clonotype with many counts. The chain joins TRBV12-3 or TRBV12-4 to TRBJ1-1; TRBD1 might be the D (5 bases). The CDR3 length is 15 residues. V dropped 5 bases and J dropped 8 bases, with 21 bases sitting between them. This chain's CDR3 is CASSAGTAGPIEAFF. CDR3 bases: TGTGCCAGCAGTGCGGGGACCGCGGGGCCAATCGAAGCTTTCTTT.

This clonotype has ten or more counts. Written as DNA, the CDR3 is TGCGCCAGCAAGGTGAGACAGGGGGCGTTGTATATCGCTGAAGCTTTCTTT. Its protein is CASKVRQGALYIAEAFF. The V and J genes are TRBV5-1 and TRBJ1-1; TRBD1 matches at 10 bases. The CDR3 has 17 amino acids. CDR1 SGHRS and CDR2 YFSETQ come from the germline V gene. The junction had 17 bases not matched to a gene; V was cut back by 6 bases and J by 6 bases.

This clonotype showed up just a few times. Here the CDR3 DNA reads TGTGCCAGCAGCTTAAATGACAGGGTAACTGAGCAGTTCTTC. It translates to CASSLNDRVTEQFF. V usage is TRBV7-2 and J usage is TRBJ2-1, with 7 bases fitting TRBD1. Germline CDR1 SGHTA, CDR2 FQGNSA. V gave up 2 bases and J gave up 9 bases; unmatched junction bases: 7. The CDR3 loop spans 14 amino acids.

This clonotype was seen a single time. This rearrangement joins TRBV7-9 to TRBJ2-7; 7 nucleotides line up with TRBD1. There are 15 residues in the CDR3. The J segment lost 6 bases and the V segment lost 5 bases, leaving 13 bases of the junction unmatched. The germline gives CDR1 SEHNR, CDR2 FQNEAQ (reference sequence). CDR3 bases: TGTGCCAGCAGCCCCAACGGGACAGCCCTAAGCGAGCAGTACTTC. Protein product: CASSPNGTALSEQYF.

This clonotype was recorded at least ten times. J is TRBJ2-3 and V is TRBV30; TRBD2 matches 16 bases. V was pared by 1 base and J by 3 bases, with 1 base of the junction left unmatched. Germline V gene lookup returns CDR1 GTSNPN and CDR2 SVGIG (reference sequence). There are 16 residues in the CDR3. Here the CDR3 reads CAWSAGLAGGTDTQYF. CDR3 DNA: TGTGCCTGGAGTGCGGGACTAGCGGGAGGGACAGATACGCAGTATTTT.

This clonotype showed up many times. The chain carries TRBV10-3 and TRBJ1-2; D uncertain. Germline CDR1 reads ENHRY; CDR2 reads SYGVKD. Trimming shortened V by 2 bases and J by 7 bases, and 11 bases separated the two germline ends. The CDR3 runs to 13 residues. The CDR3 nucleotides read TGTGCCATCAGTGAGCTTTCTTTCTCTGGCTACACCTTC. This codes for CAISELSFSGYTF.

A few counts support this clonotype. The gene calls are TRBV27 and TRBJ2-1; possible D gene TRBD2, 5 bases. Germline V gene sequence: CDR1 MNHEY, CDR2 SMNVEV (reference sequence). This CDR3 is 15 amino acids long. Trimming pared 2 bases from V and 1 base from J, leaving 9 bases between. CDR3 DNA sequence: TGTGCCAGCAGTTTAGGGGAGAGGTCCTACAATGAGCAGTTCTTC. Translated, it gives CASSLGERSYNEQFF.

This clonotype was seen ten or more times. The chain couples TRBV28 to TRBJ1-2; no definite D call. Germline CDR1 reads MDHEN; CDR2 reads SYDVKM. This CDR3 is 15 amino acids long. V was clipped by 7 bases and J by 5 bases, with 20 bases between them. The CDR3 sequence is CASTPSNLRIYGYTF. CDR3 in DNA: TGTGCCAGCACCCCCTCGAATCTTCGGATATATGGCTACACCTTC.

Notes on this clonotype: Given a much more abundant clone one base away, this may be a read error. The final CDR3 position lacks the conserved phenylalanine or tryptophan, pointing to a likely read error. The chain uses TRBV20-1 and TRBJ2-1; 13 nucleotides match TRBD2. Trimming cost V 0 bases and J 7 bases; bases outside gene matches: 6. Germline lookup yields CDR1 DFQATT and CDR2 SNEGSKA (reference sequence). The CDR3 extends over 16 amino acids. CDR3 loop: CSARDPKGLAGNEQFL. In DNA form, the CDR3 reads TGCAGTGCTAGAGACCCGAAGGGACTAGCGGGGAATGAGCAGTTCTTA.

This clonotype was seen at least ten times. The gene calls are TRBV12-3 or TRBV12-4 and TRBJ2-7, with 11 nucleotides matching TRBD2. The CDR3 covers 15 residues. Trimming removed 3 bases from V and 4 bases from J; junction bases left unmatched: 5. CDR3 protein: CASSFAVAGGYEQYF. Written as DNA, the CDR3 is TGTGCCAGCAGTTTCGCGGTAGCGGGAGGGTACGAGCAGTACTTC.

The sample holds a few counts of this clonotype. This chain links TRBV29-1 with TRBJ2-3; no clear D. Looked up from germline, CDR1 is SQVTM and CDR2 is ANQGSEA. The CDR3 runs to 12 residues. V lost 6 bases, J lost 4 bases, and 11 bases lay in between. DNA of the CDR3: TGCAGCGTGTTCTATGTCGCAGATACGCAGTATTTT. As protein: CSVFYVADTQYF.

DNA of the CDR3: TGCAGTGCTATAGACCTTACGGGGCATTCACCCCTCCACTTT. It specifies CSAIDLTGHSPLHF. The chain is built from TRBV20-1 and TRBJ1-6; D perhaps matches TRBD1 (5 bases). V shed 4 bases and J shed 8 bases, with 15 bases lying between them. The CDR3 length is 14 residues. Germline values: CDR1 DFQATT, CDR2 SNEGSKA (reference sequence).

Only a few counts were recorded for this clonotype. A read error may explain this, as a much larger clone is one base away. This chain connects TRBV7-2 to TRBJ2-3; D unresolved. CDR1 is SGHTA and CDR2 is FQGNSA in the germline V gene. The CDR3 sequence is 14 residues long. Trimming stripped 1 base from V and 0 bases from J, with 5 bases between. In DNA form, the CDR3 reads TGTGCCAGCAGCTTAGGTTATAGCACAGATACGCAGTATTTT. Encoded protein: CASSLGYSTDTQYF.

J is TRBJ2-3 and V is TRBV11-2; TRBD2 aligns across 8 bases. The CDR3 totals 15 residues. V was clipped by 4 bases and J by 1 base; unmatched bases: 4. Germline assignment: CDR1 SGHAT and CDR2 FQNNGV. The CDR3 DNA is TGTGCCAGCAGCTGGGACGGGAGGGGCACAGATACGCAGTATTTT. It yields the protein CASSWDGRGTDTQYF.

This clonotype has just a few counts. This chain connects TRBV5-6 to TRBJ1-5; 7 bases line up with TRBD1. The V and J ends lost 5 bases and 7 bases, in that order; junction bases with no gene match: 9. The germline CDR1 and CDR2 sequences are SGHDT and YYEEEE. The CDR3 contains 14 residues. Written as DNA, the CDR3 is TGTGCCAGCAGTCGCGACAGGGCTAACCAGCCCCAGCATTTT. Amino acid sequence: CASSRDRANQPQHF.

Of note for this clonotype: This may be a read error: a much more frequent sequence differs by one nucleotide. This sequence joins TRBV12-3 or TRBV12-4 and TRBJ2-7, with 10 nucleotides matching TRBD1. This CDR3 spans 15 amino acids. The DNA for the CDR3 is TGTGCCGGCAGCCTCTCGGGACAGGGGCCCTACGAGCAGTACTTC. Translation gives CAGSLSGQGPYEQYF.

This clonotype was recorded many times. The chain couples TRBV10-3 to TRBJ2-1; 8 positions agree with TRBD1. This CDR3 has 13 amino acids. J lost 14 bases, V lost 6 bases, and 12 bases had no gene match. Germline CDR1 reads ENHRY; CDR2 reads SYGVKD. CDR3 bases: TGTGCCATCAGCGAAAACTATAAACAGGGGGAGTTCTTC. Its translation: CAISENYKQGEFF.

This clonotype was detected ten times or more. J is TRBJ2-1 and V is TRBV5-1; 9 positions agree with TRBD2. Germline CDR1 and CDR2: SGHRS and YFSETQ. CDR3 size: 15 residues. V was pared by 3 bases and J by 4 bases, with 5 bases of the junction left unmatched. The CDR3 here is CASSSQTSGYNEQFF. CDR3 nucleotide sequence: TGCGCCAGCAGCTCGCAGACTAGCGGTTACAATGAGCAGTTCTTC.

The rearrangement joins TRBV20-1 to TRBJ1-4; 7 positions agree with TRBD1. The CDR3 has 13 residues. Germline-derived CDR1 and CDR2 are DFQATT and SNEGSKA (reference sequence). V shed 5 bases, J shed 7 bases, and the junction held 7 bases outside the gene matches. The CDR3 DNA follows: TGCAGTGCTCGAGGGGGCAGGTCTGAAAAACTGTTTTTT. Translation: CSARGGRSEKLFF.

At least ten counts were recorded for this clonotype. The chain couples TRBV6-1 to TRBJ2-1, with a possible D match to TRBD2 (6 bases). Germline CDR1 and CDR2: MNHNS and SASEGT. Trimming removed 6 bases from V and 6 bases from J, with 18 bases in between. The CDR3 runs 15 residues. The CDR3 loop reads CASSLRGEARNEQFF. The CDR3, as DNA: TGTGCCAGCAGCCTCCGAGGGGAGGCCCGCAATGAGCAGTTCTTC.

This clonotype was detected ten times or more. The rearrangement joins TRBV4-3 to TRBJ2-1, with TRBD2 matching 7 bases. Judging by the DNA end, TRBJ2-5 fits better; the J call may be wrong. CDR1 is LGHNA and CDR2 is YSLEER in the germline V gene. This CDR3 is built from 13 residues. CDR3 residues: CASGLAVGETQYF. The CDR3 nucleotides read TGCGCCAGCGGCCTAGCGGTAGGAGAGACCCAGTACTTC.